The next 28 T cell receptor beta chains were all read from a single sample in a study of blood T cells in healthy people across ages. A sample-barcoded 5' primer and a J-beta primer mix were used in a second PCR of about 7 to 12 cycles. Via MiXCR, TCRdb re-called the 5' RACE reads, giving one row per CDR3 protein. The table includes roughly 720,000 distinct CDR3 sequences, about 55% detected once. The sample taken for sequencing was blood. These receptors originate from a man older than 75 in good health.

This clonotype was found a few times. The chain employs TRBV7-2 and TRBJ2-5; 14 bases fit TRBD2. Germline V lookup: CDR1 SGHTA, CDR2 FQGNSA. With 4 bases clipped from V and 6 bases from J, the junction kept 10 bases outside the gene matches. The length of the CDR3 is 17 residues. The DNA for the CDR3 is TGTGCCAGCAGCTCAACGACTAGCGGGAGGGCCGGGAAGACCCAGTACTTC. Protein product: CASSSTTSGRAGKTQYF.

The chain carries TRBV25-1 and TRBJ2-4; D remains ambiguous. The DNA end is more similar to TRBJ2-5, so the J call may be wrong. This CDR3 spans 11 amino acids. The germline gives CDR1 MGHDK, CDR2 SYGVNS. The DNA for the CDR3 is TGTGCCAGCAGCGGCCTGGGGACCCAGTACTTC. This translates into CASSGLGTQYF.

The chain links TRBV20-1 to TRBJ1-1; the match to TRBD1 covers 7 bases. The length of the CDR3 is 13 residues. Germline V gene sequence: CDR1 DFQATT, CDR2 SNEGSKA (reference sequence). V lost 6 bases, J lost 4 bases, and 8 bases stayed unmatched. Written as DNA, the CDR3 is TGCAGTGCCGCCAGGGGGATTTTCACTGAAGCTTTCTTT. It specifies CSAARGIFTEAFF.

The chain links TRBV29-1 to TRBJ2-5; TRBD1 is a possible D gene (5 bases). Trimming removed 2 bases from V and 0 bases from J, with 16 bases in between. In germline, CDR1 is SQVTM, CDR2 ANQGSEA. The length of the CDR3 is 16 residues. CDR3 loop: CSVENVGKGNQETQYF. The CDR3, as DNA: TGCAGCGTTGAAAATGTAGGGAAGGGGAACCAAGAGACCCAGTACTTC.

In its sample, this clonotype was seen a few times. The chain employs TRBV6-5 and TRBJ2-4; D may match TRBD1 or TRBD2 (5 bases each). Near its end, the DNA agrees better with TRBJ2-7, so the J call may be wrong. The length of the CDR3 is 11 residues. Germline V gene lookup returns CDR1 MNHEY and CDR2 SVGAGI. CDR3 residues: CASTRGREQYF. DNA of the CDR3: TGTGCCAGCACACGGGGCCGCGAGCAGTACTTC.

This chain uses TRBV20-1 with TRBJ2-1, with D uncertain. The CDR3 covers 15 residues. Trimming removed 5 bases from V and 0 bases from J, with 14 bases in between. Germline V CDR1 and CDR2: DFQATT, SNEGSKA (reference sequence). The CDR3 region is CSAGVLARSYNEQFF. The DNA of the CDR3 is TGCAGTGCTGGGGTGCTGGCTCGCTCCTACAATGAGCAGTTCTTC.

This clonotype has more than one count but fewer than ten. The chain has TRBV7-3 and TRBJ2-6, with D possibly matching TRBD1 (5 bases). This CDR3 contains 16 residues. V was cut by 6 bases and J by 1 base, with 13 bases left in between. CDR1 and CDR2 from the germline V gene are SGHTA and FQGTGA. CDR3 nucleotide sequence: TGTGCCAGCAGTTTGGCTCCAGGGTCTGGGGCCAACGTCCTGACTTTC. Amino acids: CASSLAPGSGANVLTF.

The chain is built from TRBV6-5 and TRBJ2-1, with 9 bases that match TRBD1. J lost 5 bases, V lost 6 bases, and 5 bases had no gene match. The CDR3 runs 14 residues. Germline V gene data show CDR1 as MNHEY and CDR2 as SVGAGI. The CDR3 loop reads CASSRDRDNNEQFF. The DNA for the CDR3 is TGTGCCAGCAGCCGGGACAGGGATAACAATGAGCAGTTCTTC.

This clonotype was seen more than once but under ten times. The gene calls are TRBV7-3 and TRBJ2-1, with D unclear. The germline V gene encodes CDR1 SGHTA and CDR2 FQGTGA. The CDR3 has 15 residues. Trimming took off 0 bases at V and 3 bases at J, with 9 bases between the two ends. The CDR3 nucleotides are TGTGCCAGCAGCTTAACCGGAGACAACTACAATGAGCAGTTCTTC. This encodes CASSLTGDNYNEQFF.

This rearrangement joins TRBV3-1 to TRBJ2-7, with D perhaps TRBD1 (6 bases). The germline CDR1 and CDR2 sequences are LGHDT and YNNKEL (reference sequence). The CDR3 length is 15 residues. Trimming shortened V by 6 bases and J by 6 bases, and 21 bases separated the two germline ends. The CDR3, as DNA: TGTGCCAGCAGGGGGGCAGGAACCCGGGACGGCGAGCAGTACTTC. Translating it yields CASRGAGTRDGEQYF.

A note on this clonotype: Mismatch with germline at one junction end may stem from a read error. The CDR3, as DNA: TGTGCCAGCAGCGATGGGGACTCCTACGAGCAGAACTTC. This encodes CASSDGDSYEQNF. The chain couples TRBV9 to TRBJ2-7; D may be TRBD2 (6 bases). The germline gives CDR1 SGDLS, CDR2 YYNGEE. This CDR3 has 13 amino acids.

As for this clonotype: The DNA is omitted, as the CDR3 cannot be located on it reliably, and the CDR3 follows TCRdb's listing. Here the CDR3 reads CSAEDFGGGNSPLHF. This chain links TRBV20-1 with TRBJ1-6; TRBD1 is the table's D call and was not checked against the DNA. Inclusive of both ends, the CDR3 amounts to 15 amino acids. Germline V lookup: CDR1 DFQATT, CDR2 SNEGSKA (reference sequence).

The chain is built from TRBV5-6 and TRBJ2-7, with D perhaps matching TRBD2 (6 bases). Looked up from germline, CDR1 is SGHDT and CDR2 is YYEEEE. V was pared by 5 bases and J by 9 bases, with 24 bases between. The CDR3 runs 15 residues. The CDR3 sequence is CASSHPGLFPDAQYF. CDR3 in DNA: TGTGCCAGCAGTCATCCGGGACTCTTTCCTGACGCGCAGTACTTC. Based on the CDR3 plus reference TRBV5-6 and TRBJ2-7, the full variable domain is DAGVTQSPTHLIKTRGQQVTLRCSPKSGHDTVSWYQQALGQGPQFIFQYYEEEERQRGNFPDRFSGHQFPNYSSELNVNALLLGDSALYLCASSHPGLFPDAQYFGPGTRLTVT.

The genes are TRBV12-3 or TRBV12-4 and TRBJ2-7; perhaps D is TRBD1 or TRBD2 (6 bases each). V was clipped by 6 bases and J by 2 bases, with 17 bases between them. The CDR3 has 15 residues. CDR3 sequence (DNA): TGTGCCAGCAGCCCCGGAGGGGGAGTAGCCTACGAGCAGTACTTC. This sequence encodes CASSPGGGVAYEQYF.

This clonotype was detected a few times. The chain employs TRBV12-3 or TRBV12-4 and TRBJ1-2; TRBD1 might be the D (5 bases). V shed 5 bases and J shed 6 bases, with 16 bases lying between them. The CDR3 loop spans 14 amino acids. CDR3 DNA sequence: TGTGCCAGCAGTGGTTCGGCAGGGAGAAATGGCTACACCTTC. Translating it yields CASSGSAGRNGYTF.

This clonotype occurred a few times. The chain employs TRBV7-2 and TRBJ2-5; no reliable D call. Germline V CDR1 and CDR2: SGHTA, FQGNSA. V dropped 2 bases and J dropped 1 base, with 8 bases sitting between them. The CDR3 loop spans 14 amino acids. The CDR3 sequence: CASSLSSSQETQYF. The CDR3 bases are TGTGCCAGCAGCTTAAGTAGCTCCCAAGAGACCCAGTACTTC.

The genes are TRBV6-6 and TRBJ1-2, with 9 bases fitting TRBD1. With 10 bases clipped from V and 9 bases from J, the junction kept 18 bases outside the gene matches. Germline CDR1 reads MNHNY; CDR2 reads SVGAGI (reference sequence). The CDR3 is 15 amino acids. The CDR3 region is CAINRGTGRTRRYTF. In DNA form, the CDR3 reads TGTGCCATCAACAGGGGGACAGGGCGCACTCGACGCTACACCTTC.

The chain is built from TRBV9 and TRBJ2-6; D uncertain. Germline CDR1 reads SGDLS; CDR2 reads YYNGEE. This CDR3 has 15 amino acids. Trimming shortened V by 3 bases and J by 3 bases, and 10 bases separated the two germline ends. CDR3 sequence (DNA): TGTGCCAGCAGCGCAGGATCACTTGGGGCCAACGTCCTGACTTTC. This codes for CASSAGSLGANVLTF.

V gene TRBV9 combines with J gene TRBJ1-4; the match to TRBD1 covers 9 bases. CDR1 and CDR2 (germline): SGDLS, YYNGEE. The V gene end was trimmed by 1 base and the J gene end by 8 bases; junction bases not matched to a gene: 9. The length of the CDR3 is 16 residues. The DNA for the CDR3 is TGTGCCAGCAGCGTAATCGGGACAGGGAACGGAGAAAAACTGTTTTTT. Translating it yields CASSVIGTGNGEKLFF.

V gene TRBV3-1 combines with J gene TRBJ2-3, with TRBD2 matching 8 bases. The germline gives CDR1 LGHDT, CDR2 YNNKEL (reference sequence). This CDR3 is built from 12 residues. Losses at the gene ends were 0 bases for V and 14 bases for J; bases not matched to a gene: 4. The CDR3 DNA sequence: TGTGCCAGCAGCCAAGAGGGACTAGGCGGGTATTTT. This sequence encodes CASSQEGLGGYF.

Details on this clonotype: A read error may be the cause here, since a much bigger clone is one base away. The V and J genes are TRBV6-2 or TRBV6-3 and TRBJ2-1; 10 bases line up with TRBD2. CDR1 is MNHEY, CDR2 SVGEGT, per germline. The CDR3 extends over 15 amino acids. After removal of 4 bases from V and 10 bases from J, the junction contained 10 bases not matched to a gene. In nucleotides, the CDR3 is TGTGCCAGCAGTTGCGGGCTAGCGGGAGTCGGGGAGCAGTTCTTC. It yields the protein CASSCGLAGVGEQFF.

This clonotype was observed once. V and J are TRBV27 and TRBJ2-1; TRBD2 agrees at 13 bases. The length of the CDR3 is 15 residues. The V gene's germline CDR1 is MNHEY and CDR2 SMNVEV (reference sequence). Trimming at V came to 3 bases and at J to 8 bases, leaving 4 bases not matched to a gene. The CDR3 protein is CASSLGLAGSDEQFF. DNA of the CDR3: TGTGCCAGCAGTTTGGGACTAGCGGGATCCGATGAGCAGTTCTTC.

The chain joins TRBV24-1 to TRBJ1-5; 10 bases line up with TRBD1. V gave up 3 bases and J gave up 4 bases; unmatched junction bases: 11. The CDR3 length is 18 residues. Germline V lookup: CDR1 KGHDR, CDR2 SFDVKD. CDR3 residues: CATSDNGPGQGKNQPQHF. In nucleotides, the CDR3 is TGTGCCACCAGTGATAATGGACCGGGACAGGGGAAAAATCAGCCCCAGCATTTT.

V gene TRBV29-1 combines with J gene TRBJ1-1; TRBD1 might be the D (6 bases). V lost 3 bases, J lost 1 base, and 15 bases lay in between. The CDR3 contains 15 residues. Per germline, CDR1 SQVTM and CDR2 ANQGSEA. The CDR3 DNA sequence: TGCAGCGTTGAGAACCGACAGGCGAAGAACACTGAAGCTTTCTTT. Translating it yields CSVENRQAKNTEAFF.

A word on this clonotype: The germline gene is not matched at one end of the junction; a read error may be the cause. The CDR3 sequence is CANSLGGVNTGGLFF. CDR3 sequence (DNA): TGTGCTAACAGCCTGGGGGGGGTGAACACCGGGGGGCTGTTTTTT. The chain carries TRBV7-9 and TRBJ2-2; 7 nucleotides line up with TRBD2. The CDR3 spans 15 residues. Germline loops: CDR1 SEHNR, CDR2 FQNEAQ (reference sequence).

A word on this clonotype: Germline and junction disagree at one end, which may indicate a read error. The genes are TRBV5-1 and TRBJ2-5; D is ambiguous. TRBJ2-7 matches the DNA end more closely, so the J call is doubtful. CDR3 size: 12 residues. The germline CDR1 and CDR2 sequences are SGHRS and YFSETQ. CDR3 loop: CTSTRSTYEQYF. The DNA of the CDR3 is TGCACCAGCACGCGTTCAACCTACGAGCAGTACTTC.

This clonotype was observed once. The junction differs from germline at one of its ends, possibly a read error. The gene calls are TRBV6-6 and TRBJ2-3; either TRBD1 or TRBD2 may supply D (5 bases each). Germline V gene lookup returns CDR1 MNHNY and CDR2 SVGAGI (reference sequence). CDR3 size: 15 residues. The CDR3 loop is CASRWGIGGTDTQYF. The CDR3 nucleotides are TGTGCCAGCAGGTGGGGGATCGGAGGCACGGATACGCAGTATTTT.

The chain links TRBV20-1 to TRBJ2-3; the D call may be TRBD1 or TRBD2 (6 bases each). Germline assignment: CDR1 DFQATT and CDR2 SNEGSKA (reference sequence). The V gene lost 5 bases and the J gene lost 14 bases, with 29 bases spanning the gap. The CDR3 is made up of 15 amino acids. CDR3 nucleotides: TGCAGTGCTGGACCTACGGGAGCTCAGGACAGATACGCGTATTTT. It yields the protein CSAGPTGAQDRYAYF.